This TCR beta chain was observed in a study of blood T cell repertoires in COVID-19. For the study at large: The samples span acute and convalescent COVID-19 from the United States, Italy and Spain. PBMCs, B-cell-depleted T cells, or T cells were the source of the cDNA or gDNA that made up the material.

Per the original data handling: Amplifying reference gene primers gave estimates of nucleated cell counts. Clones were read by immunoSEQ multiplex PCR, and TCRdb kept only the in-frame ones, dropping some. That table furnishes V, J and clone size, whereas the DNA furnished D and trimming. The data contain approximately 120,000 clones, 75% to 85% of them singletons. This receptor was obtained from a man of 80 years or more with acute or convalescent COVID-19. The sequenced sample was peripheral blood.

CDR3 sequence: CASLTGGGQPQHF. The CDR3, as DNA: TGTGCCAGCCTTACAGGGGGCGGTCAGCCCCAGCATTTT. This chain links TRBV28 with TRBJ1-5; 9 bases are a match to TRBD1. Germline CDR1 and CDR2: MDHEN and SYDVKM. J gave up 6 bases and V 8 bases, and 5 bases lay outside the gene matches. The CDR3 runs 13 residues. Full variable domain (remainder filled in from reference TRBV28 and TRBJ1-5): DVKVTQSSRYLVKRTGEKVFLECVQDMDHENMFWYRQDPGLGLRLIYFSYDVKMKEKGDIPEGYSVSREKKERFSLILESASTNQTSMYLCASLTGGGQPQHFGDGTRLSIL.